This TCR beta chain was documented in a study of blood T cell repertoires in COVID-19. Study as a whole: COVID-19 samples, acute and convalescent, were from the United States, Italy and Spain.

This table comes from immunoSEQ multiplex PCR, and its TCRdb copy is limited to in-frame clones, with some not included. The data contain hundreds of thousands of clones, about 85% of them singletons. Germline assignment: CDR1 SGHRS and CDR2 YFSETQ. The CDR3 has 15 amino acids. With 4 bases clipped from V and 4 bases from J, the junction kept 7 bases outside the gene matches. V gene TRBV5-1 combines with J gene TRBJ1-1, with 10 bases matching TRBD1. Sequencing was carried out using peripheral blood. This receptor was obtained from a woman younger than 35 with acute or convalescent COVID-19. The CDR3 DNA reads TGCGCCAGCAGCCCAGACAGGGGGCGAGGCACTGAAGCTTTCTTT. Amino acid sequence: CASSPDRGRGTEAFF.